Sequencing of this TCR beta chain was carried out in a study of blood T cells in healthy people across ages. Primed by a sample-barcoded 5' primer and a J-beta primer mix, a second PCR proceeded for roughly 7 to 11 cycles. Sequencing yielded, for each sample, at least 2.5 million paired-end reads carrying CDR3. Using its own MiXCR run on the 5' RACE reads, TCRdb lists one record per CDR3 protein. In the table there are 1,500,000 or so distinct CDR3 sequences, 35% to 45% of which are singletons. Points from the study as a whole: A roughly linear fall in TCR beta diversity per million T cells was seen with increasing age. Expanded clonotype changes were possibly confounded by unknown donor CMV status.

Details on this clonotype: The antigen is unknown.

Per-sample yields of isolated PBMCs were at least 7 million. The source is a woman younger than 35 in good health. Sequencing was performed on blood.

The CDR3 loop reads CASSIDTMSSYEQYF. The CDR3 nucleotides are TGCGCCAGCAGCATAGACACAATGAGCTCCTACGAGCAGTACTTC. V is TRBV5-1 and J is TRBJ2-7; no definite D call. This CDR3 spans 15 amino acids. CDR1 SGHRS and CDR2 YFSETQ come from the germline V gene. Between the trimmed V and J ends, which lost 4 bases and 0 bases, there was a span of 14 bases.